This entry concerns a single T cell receptor (beta chain). Its target is not known. CDR1 and CDR2 from the germline V gene are SNHLY and FYNNEI. This CDR3 has 13 residues. The record originates from a study of post-analysis software for immune sequencing data. Study-wide findings and caveats: Controls showed significantly higher normalized Chao1 diversity than did multiple sclerosis patients. Relative to controls, patients had 4 or 5 TRBV segments at higher frequency, with TRBV5-6, TRBV5-1 and TRBV20-1 among these.

The authors incorporated unique molecular identifiers into the TCR beta cDNA libraries. TCRdb independently ran MiXCR on the PCR reads; one entry per CDR3 protein. The profile shows fewer than 900,000 distinct CDR3 sequences, about half of them singletons. Sequenced material: blood. The chain recombines TRBV2 with TRBJ2-4; D perhaps matches TRBD1 (5 bases). The last part of the DNA fits TRBJ2-7 better; the J call may be wrong. This TCR came from a girl under 18 with multiple sclerosis. CDR3 protein: CAGVGARAYEQYF. Written as DNA, the CDR3 is TGTGCCGGCGTAGGGGCTAGAGCCTACGAGCAGTACTTC.